The 23 T cell receptor beta chains reported below all come from one sample, sequenced in a study of early stage breast cancer tumors. Sequencing used immunoSEQ multiplex PCR; TCRdb keeps in-frame clones, though not all of them. This sample yields 45,000 to 60,000 clones, of which 80% to 95% are seen a single time; about 5% belongs to the top ten. The material sequenced was blood. These receptors originate from a person between 65 and 79 years old with breast cancer.

Remarks on this clone: The junction departs from the called germline gene at one end, perhaps through a read error. The chain recombines TRBV5-1 with TRBJ2-7; 9 bases agree with TRBD2. Germline CDR1 reads SGHRS; CDR2 reads YFSETQ. The CDR3 runs 14 residues. The CDR3 coding sequence is TGCGCCAGCAGCTTCGGGACTAGCTCCGACGAGCAGTACTTC. This gives the protein CASSFGTSSDEQYF.

The genes are TRBV19 and TRBJ1-4; the D is unclear. The CDR3 consists of 14 residues. CDR1 and CDR2 from the germline V gene are LNHDA and SQIVND (reference sequence). Deletions cut 1 base from V and 8 bases from J, with 11 bases between. In nucleotides, the CDR3 is TGTGCCAGTAGTATAGCCGAGGGCCCGGAAAAACTGTTTTTT. It encodes CASSIAEGPEKLFF.

This clone was found once. CDR3 coding DNA: TGTGCCTGGAGTATTTGGACAGGGACGACGAACTATGGCTACACCTTC. Its translation is CAWSIWTGTTNYGYTF. The chain employs TRBV30 and TRBJ1-2; 8 positions match TRBD1. The V gene's germline CDR1 is GTSNPN and CDR2 SVGIG (reference sequence). The CDR3 extends over 16 amino acids. V shed 2 bases, J shed 2 bases, and the junction held 10 bases outside the gene matches.

The rearrangement links TRBV6-5 to TRBJ1-2, with D possibly matching TRBD1 (6 bases). The germline V gene encodes CDR1 MNHEY and CDR2 SVGAGI. CDR3 length equals 13 residues. Trimming took 6 bases from V and 1 from J, leaving 9 bases between them. The CDR3 sequence: CASRTDSNYGYTF. For the CDR3, the DNA is TGTGCCAGCAGGACGGACAGTAACTATGGCTACACCTTC.

The CDR3, as DNA: TGTGCCAGCAGTCCCCACGCGAAATCTAACTATGGCTACACCTTC. Its translation: CASSPHAKSNYGYTF. The chain joins TRBV6-5 to TRBJ1-2; no definite D call. There are 15 residues in the CDR3. Between the trimmed V and J ends, which lost 5 bases and 0 bases, there was a span of 13 bases. Looked up from germline, CDR1 is MNHEY and CDR2 is SVGAGI.

The chain carries TRBV28 and TRBJ2-5; D is perhaps TRBD2 (5 bases). Between the trimmed V and J ends, which lost 5 bases and 7 bases, there was a span of 14 bases. The CDR3 length is 13 residues. Germline V gene lookup returns CDR1 MDHEN and CDR2 SYDVKM. CDR3 DNA sequence: TGTGCCAGCAGTCCCCCGGACGGGGTGACCCAGTACTTC. It encodes CASSPPDGVTQYF.

The chain joins TRBV18 to TRBJ2-7; D is unresolved. There are 15 residues in the CDR3. Germline CDR1 and CDR2: KGHSH and LQKENI. V shed 6 bases and J shed 0 bases, with 15 bases lying between them. The CDR3 coding sequence is TGTGCCAGCTCCTCGAGACCAAGGAGCTCCTACGAGCAGTACTTC. Its protein is CASSSRPRSSYEQYF.

The chain couples TRBV7-3 to TRBJ2-5, with 9 bases identical to TRBD2. This CDR3 contains 14 residues. After removal of 5 bases from V and 5 bases from J, the junction contained 6 bases not matched to a gene. Looked up from germline, CDR1 is SGHTA and CDR2 is FQGTGA. The CDR3 DNA sequence: TGTGCCAGCAGCCTCATTAGCGGGAGTGAGACCCAGTACTTC. It is translated as CASSLISGSETQYF.

CDR3 region: CAWSVWGVDYGYTF. In nucleotides, the CDR3 is TGTGCCTGGAGTGTATGGGGCGTAGACTATGGCTACACCTTC. The rearrangement links TRBV30 to TRBJ1-2; TRBD1 might be the D (5 bases). Trimming removed 0 bases from V and 3 bases from J, with 11 bases in between. The germline V gene encodes CDR1 GTSNPN and CDR2 SVGIG (reference sequence). The CDR3 is made up of 14 amino acids.

This chain connects TRBV7-8 to TRBJ2-7, with 8 bases aligning to TRBD1. The V segment lost 6 bases and the J segment 6 bases; nucleotides outside the gene matches: 16. There are 16 residues in the CDR3. Germline CDR1 reads SGHVS; CDR2 reads FQNEAQ. The CDR3 here is CASRRSPDRVRGEQYF. CDR3 sequence (DNA): TGTGCCAGCAGGAGAAGCCCGGACAGGGTTCGTGGCGAGCAGTACTTC.

This sequence joins TRBV6-1 and TRBJ2-1; maybe TRBD2 (5 bases). CDR3 length: 13 residues. Germline V gives CDR1 MNHNS, CDR2 SASEGT. Trimming stripped 7 bases from V and 1 base from J, with 8 bases between. CDR3 loop: CASNPGSYNEQFF. For the CDR3, the DNA is TGTGCCAGCAACCCGGGATCCTACAATGAGCAGTTCTTC.

The rearrangement links TRBV11-2 to TRBJ2-7; D possibly corresponds to TRBD2 (7 bases). The V and J ends lost 8 bases and 6 bases respectively, with 20 bases between them. Germline values: CDR1 SGHAT, CDR2 FQNNGV. The CDR3 length is 14 residues. The CDR3: CASAGWGGGTEQYF. The CDR3 nucleotides are TGTGCCAGCGCTGGTTGGGGAGGGGGGACCGAGCAGTACTTC. Full variable domain (remainder filled in from reference TRBV11-2 and TRBJ2-7): EAGVAQSPRYKIIEKRQSVAFWCNPISGHATLYWYQQILGQGPKLLIQFQNNGVVDDSQLPKDRFSAERLKGVDSTLKIQPAKLEDSAVYLCASAGWGGGTEQYFGPGTRLTVT.

For this clone: No DNA is shown, since the ends of the CDR3 on it are uncertain; the CDR3 is the one TCRdb lists. The chain is built from TRBV7-2 and TRBJ2-1; TRBD2 reflects the table's D call only, with no check against the DNA. Including both end residues, the CDR3 is 13 amino acids long. CDR1 and CDR2 from the germline V gene are SGHTA and FQGNSA. The CDR3 loop is CASSYDFGNEQFF.

The J gene is TRBJ1-1, the V gene TRBV7-3; the match to TRBD1 covers 7 bases. The germline V gene encodes CDR1 SGHTA and CDR2 FQGTGA. V was pared by 5 bases and J by 7 bases, with 7 bases of the junction left unmatched. The CDR3 loop spans 13 amino acids. The CDR3 here is CASSADRRFEAFF. The CDR3 nucleotides are TGTGCCAGCAGCGCGGACAGGAGGTTTGAAGCTTTCTTT.

The V call is TRBV7-9, the J call TRBJ2-5; tentative D call: TRBD2 (6 bases). V gave up 7 bases and J gave up 2 bases, with 14 bases separating them. CDR3 size: 14 residues. CDR1 and CDR2 (germline): SEHNR, FQNEAQ (reference sequence). The CDR3: CASTPSGTQETQYF. As DNA, the CDR3 is TGTGCCAGCACTCCTTCGGGGACTCAAGAGACCCAGTACTTC.

J is TRBJ2-7 and V is TRBV29-1, with D unclear. The CDR3 spans 12 residues. Looked up from germline, CDR1 is SQVTM and CDR2 is ANQGSEA. With 4 bases removed from V and 5 bases from J, the gap between germline ends came to 12 bases. The DNA of the CDR3 is TGCAGCGTTGCTCGGGTTCTTGACGAGCAGTACTTC. As protein: CSVARVLDEQYF.

The sample holds a few counts of this clone. The chain couples TRBV7-2 to TRBJ2-7; 8 nucleotides align to TRBD1. The length of the CDR3 is 18 residues. The germline gives CDR1 SGHTA, CDR2 FQGNSA. With V trimmed by 1 base and J by 5 bases, 16 bases remained unmatched. The CDR3, as DNA: TGTGCCAGCAGCTTAGTCCCTTCGTCGGGACAGGCAGGTCACGAGCAGTACTTC. Amino acid sequence: CASSLVPSSGQAGHEQYF.

This chain connects TRBV30 to TRBJ2-3, with 14 bases identical to TRBD2. V dropped 4 bases and J dropped 6; count of bases not matched to a gene: 6. The germline V gene encodes CDR1 GTSNPN and CDR2 SVGIG (reference sequence). This CDR3 contains 15 residues. CDR3 in DNA: TGTGCCTGGACTGGACTAGCGGGGGGTTTGGATACGCAGTATTTT. Protein sequence: CAWTGLAGGLDTQYF.

The rearrangement links TRBV30 to TRBJ1-3, with 10 bases that match TRBD1. V lost 2 bases and J lost 1; bases outside the gene matches: 5. CDR1 GTSNPN and CDR2 SVGIG come from the germline V gene (reference sequence). This CDR3 contains 16 residues. The CDR3 DNA reads TGTGCCTGGAGTAGACAGGGGGCATTTTCTGGAAACACCATATATTTT. Amino acids: CAWSRQGAFSGNTIYF.

This chain links TRBV30 with TRBJ1-6; D unclear. The V gene's germline CDR1 is GTSNPN and CDR2 SVGIG (reference sequence). This CDR3 is built from 16 residues. V was cut by 1 base and J by 0 bases, with 10 bases left in between. CDR3 protein: CAWSAFSLSYNSPLHF. The DNA for the CDR3 is TGTGCCTGGAGTGCATTCAGTCTCTCCTATAATTCACCCCTCCACTTT. Complete variable domain (other parts from reference TRBV30 and TRBJ1-6): SQTIHQWPATLVQPVGSPLSLECTVEGTSNPNLYWYRQAAGRGLQLLFYSVGIGQISSEVPQNLSASRPQDRQFILSSKKLLLSDSGFYLCAWSAFSLSYNSPLHFGNGTRLTVT.

In its sample, this clone was seen a few times. The CDR3 bases are TGCGCCAGCAGCCAAGGACTGAACTCGGGTAGCTACACCTTC. This sequence encodes CASSQGLNSGSYTF. The chain employs TRBV4-3 and TRBJ1-2; D is uncertain. The germline V gene has CDR1 LGHNA and CDR2 YSLEER. V was trimmed by 1 base and J by 9 bases, leaving 15 bases between them. The CDR3 extends over 14 amino acids.

The CDR3 DNA sequence: TGTGCCAGCAGTTTAACCCCCGGGGGGGGTACGCAGTATTTT. Protein product: CASSLTPGGGTQYF. This chain joins TRBV28 and TRBJ2-3; 8 nucleotides line up with TRBD2. CDR1 and CDR2 from the germline V gene are MDHEN and SYDVKM. J was trimmed by 8 bases and V by 2 bases; bases with no gene match: 6. The CDR3 is 14 amino acids.

This clone showed up just once. The CDR3 protein is CASTLSTGRTEAFF. The CDR3 DNA sequence: TGTGCCAGCACCCTATCCACAGGGAGAACTGAAGCTTTCTTT. The chain couples TRBV28 to TRBJ1-1; maybe TRBD1 (6 bases). This CDR3 has 14 amino acids. CDR1 is MDHEN and CDR2 is SYDVKM in the germline V gene. Deletions cut 7 bases from V and 5 bases from J, with 17 bases between.